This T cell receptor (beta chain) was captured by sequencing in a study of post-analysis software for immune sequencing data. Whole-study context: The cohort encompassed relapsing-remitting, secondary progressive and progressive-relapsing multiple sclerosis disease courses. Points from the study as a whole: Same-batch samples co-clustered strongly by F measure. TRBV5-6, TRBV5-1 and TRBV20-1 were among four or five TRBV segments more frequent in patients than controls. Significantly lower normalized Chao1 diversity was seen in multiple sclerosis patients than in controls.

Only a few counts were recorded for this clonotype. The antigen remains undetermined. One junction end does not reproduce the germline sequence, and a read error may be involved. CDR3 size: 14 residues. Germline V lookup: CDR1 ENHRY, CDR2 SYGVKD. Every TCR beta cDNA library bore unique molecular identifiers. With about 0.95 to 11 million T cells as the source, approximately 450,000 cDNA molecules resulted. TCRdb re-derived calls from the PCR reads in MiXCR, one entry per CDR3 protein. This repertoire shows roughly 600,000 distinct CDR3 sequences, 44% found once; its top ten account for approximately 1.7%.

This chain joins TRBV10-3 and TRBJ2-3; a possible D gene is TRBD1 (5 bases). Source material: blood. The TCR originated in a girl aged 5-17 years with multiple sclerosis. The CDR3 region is CAVSENRQTDTQYF. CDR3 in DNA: TGTGCCGTCAGTGAGAACCGACAGACAGATACGCAGTATTTT.